This entry describes one T cell receptor (beta chain). These data originate in a study of beta chain features in type 1 diabetes. Central memory, naive, regulatory and stem cell-like memory CD4+ cells were sorted by CD45RO/CCR7/CD25/CD127/CD95/CD27. The CDR3 runs to 16 residues. Looked up from germline, CDR1 is LNHNV and CDR2 is YYDKDF (reference sequence). The ends lost 3 bases at V and 3 bases at J; junction bases unmatched: 7. Reverse transcription of all isolated RNA meant that expressed TCRB transcripts were sequenced. The table came from immunoSEQ multiplex PCR; TCRdb's copy has only in-frame clones and leaves some out. There are 850,000 to 900,000 clones in the sample; under 20% occur only once, and roughly 0.025% lies in the top ten.

The source material was naive CD4+ T cells from blood. The source of this sequence is a woman in her late teens or twenties in good health. The chain couples TRBV15 to TRBJ1-4; 7 bases map to TRBD1. The CDR3 sequence: CATSRAGGLANEKLFF. In nucleotides, the CDR3 is TGTGCCACCAGCAGGGCAGGGGGTTTAGCTAATGAAAAACTGTTTTTT.